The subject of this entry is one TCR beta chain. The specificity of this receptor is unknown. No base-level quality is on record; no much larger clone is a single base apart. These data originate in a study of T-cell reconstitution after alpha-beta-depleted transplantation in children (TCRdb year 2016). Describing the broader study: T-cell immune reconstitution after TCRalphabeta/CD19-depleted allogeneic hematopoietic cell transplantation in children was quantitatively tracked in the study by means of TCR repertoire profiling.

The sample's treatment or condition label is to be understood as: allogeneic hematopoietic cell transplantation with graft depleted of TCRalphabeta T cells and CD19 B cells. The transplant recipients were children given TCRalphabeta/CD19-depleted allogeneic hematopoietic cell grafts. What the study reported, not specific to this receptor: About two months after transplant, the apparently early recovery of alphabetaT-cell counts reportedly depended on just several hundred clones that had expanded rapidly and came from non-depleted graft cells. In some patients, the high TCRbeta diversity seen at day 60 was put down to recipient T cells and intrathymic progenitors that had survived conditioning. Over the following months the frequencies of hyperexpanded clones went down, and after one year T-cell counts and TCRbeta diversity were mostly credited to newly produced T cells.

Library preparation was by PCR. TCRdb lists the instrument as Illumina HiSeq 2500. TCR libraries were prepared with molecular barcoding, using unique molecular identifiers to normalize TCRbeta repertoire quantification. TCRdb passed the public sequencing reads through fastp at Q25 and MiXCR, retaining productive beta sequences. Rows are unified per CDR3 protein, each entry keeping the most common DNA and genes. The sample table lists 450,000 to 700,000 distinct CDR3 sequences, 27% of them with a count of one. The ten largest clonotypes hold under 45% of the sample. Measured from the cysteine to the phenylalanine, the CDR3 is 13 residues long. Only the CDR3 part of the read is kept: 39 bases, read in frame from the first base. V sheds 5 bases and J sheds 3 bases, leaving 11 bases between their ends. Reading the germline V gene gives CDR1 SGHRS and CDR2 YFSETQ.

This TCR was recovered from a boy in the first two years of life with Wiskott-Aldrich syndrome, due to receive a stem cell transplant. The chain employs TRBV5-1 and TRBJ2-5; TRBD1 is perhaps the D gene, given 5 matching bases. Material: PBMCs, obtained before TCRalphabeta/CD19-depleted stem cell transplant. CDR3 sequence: CASSSGWEETQYF. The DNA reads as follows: TGCGCCAGCAGTTCAGGGTGGGAAGAGACCCAGTACTTC.